This T cell receptor beta chain was sequenced during a study of cytomegalovirus exposure and HLA in healthy donors. Turning to this clone: The target antigen is unknown.

PCR employed 60 Vbeta and 13 Jbeta primers. Repertoires were generated with immunoSEQ multiplex PCR, while TCRdb's copy carries only in-frame clones and drops some. Of over 95,000 clones listed, 60% to 80% are singletons. CDR1 is MNHNY and CDR2 is SVGAGI in the germline V gene (reference sequence). CDR3 length: 16 residues. Trimming removed 5 bases from V and 2 bases from J; junction bases left unmatched: 8. Study-level findings and limits: Later analysis demonstrated an association between a missense DCLRE1C variant and TCR beta V- and J-gene trimming.

The sample comprised PBMCs. The origin of this receptor is a human donor in good health. The chain links TRBV6-6 to TRBJ2-3; 9 bases are shared with TRBD2. The CDR3 here is CASSPEREALTDTQYF. The CDR3 DNA is TGTGCCAGCAGTCCAGAGCGGGAGGCCCTCACAGATACGCAGTATTTT.